This paragraph reports one T cell receptor beta chain. Germline assignment: CDR1 SSHAT and CDR2 FNYEAQ (reference sequence). The V and J ends lost 2 bases and 7 bases, in that order; junction bases with no gene match: 16. The CDR3 consists of 17 residues. The sample belongs to a study of a mutant IDH1 vaccine in newly diagnosed glioma. About the research overall: The sex distribution of treated patients was 62.5% male and approximately 40% female, with a mean age of 40.4 years. The therapy given earlier, which was standard therapy, consisted of radiotherapy, temozolomide, or both, and most of the patients received both.

Time point meaning: baseline, week 1 (first vaccination visit). Treatment indicated: pre-vaccination baseline after standard-of-care therapy. Produced via immunoSEQ multiplex PCR; TCRdb's table is partial and in-frame only. Of 15,000 to 20,000 clones in the sample, roughly 85% were seen once. V gene TRBV7-7 combines with J gene TRBJ2-7; the match to TRBD1 covers 8 bases. Sequencing used PBMCs, obtained from a glioma patient treated with radiotherapy, temozolomide or both. This TCR was recovered from a man aged 35-49 years with glioma. The CDR3 DNA reads as TGTGCCAGCAGCTTAAGGGTGGCGGCAGGGGGCTTCGGGGAGCAGTACGTC. Protein product: CASSLRVAAGGFGEQYV.